Listed here are 18 T cell receptor beta chains from one sample, sequenced in a study of T cell responses to AZD1222 COVID-19 vaccine (dated by TCRdb to the early 2020s). The meaning of the sample's time point label: baseline before first vaccination. Library creation used the immunoSEQ multiplex PCR assay. TCRdb took this table from immuneACCESS and kept in-frame rearrangements with V and J called. Such tables lack part of the clones; where checked against another copy, unresolved V genes explain under half of the gap, and the rest is unexplained. The sample contains over 70,000 clones, about 85% of them found a single time. About a fifth of the sample comes from the top ten. Sequenced material: peripheral blood, taken on day 0 of AZD1222 vaccination. The receptors here all came from an adult in good health.

This chain uses TRBV6-5 with TRBJ2-1; 7 nucleotides line up with TRBD1. J was trimmed by 2 bases and V by 6 bases; bases with no gene match: 7. CDR3 length: 15 amino acids. Germline values: CDR1 MNHEY, CDR2 SVGAGI. The CDR3 nucleotides are TGTGCCAGCAGGGGACGGGACAGAACCTACAATGAGCAGTTCTTC. Amino acids: CASRGRDRTYNEQFF.

This clone appeared once. The J gene is TRBJ1-2, the V gene TRBV7-2, with no clear D. CDR1 is SGHTA, CDR2 FQGNSA, per germline. Trimming cost V 1 base and J 2 bases, with 11 bases left between them. The CDR3 covers 15 residues. The CDR3 reads CASSLVVGANYGYTF. The DNA of the CDR3 is TGTGCCAGCAGCTTAGTAGTGGGCGCGAACTATGGCTACACCTTC.

V usage is TRBV6-5 and J usage is TRBJ2-2; D not certain. Looked up from germline, CDR1 is MNHEY and CDR2 is SVGAGI. The CDR3 totals 15 residues. Between the trimmed V and J ends, which lost 4 bases and 6 bases, there was a span of 15 bases. The CDR3 DNA is TGTGCCAGCAGTTCCCCCTCTAACCCCCCCGGGGAGCTGTTTTTT. Protein: CASSSPSNPPGELFF.

This clone has more than one count but fewer than ten. The J gene is TRBJ1-1, the V gene TRBV7-9, with D tentatively TRBD1 (5 bases). CDR1 is SEHNR, CDR2 FQNEAQ, per germline (reference sequence). The CDR3 covers 14 residues. V was shortened by 5 bases and J by 6 bases, with 16 bases between the two germline ends. CDR3 bases: TGTGCCAGCAGCCAAATAACCGGACATTCTGAAGCTTTCTTT. Its protein is CASSQITGHSEAFF.

This clone showed up just once. The J gene is TRBJ1-3, the V gene TRBV5-6; D is perhaps TRBD1 (6 bases). The V end was cut by 2 bases, the J end by 2 bases, with 11 bases between. The CDR3 consists of 15 residues. The germline CDR1 and CDR2 sequences are SGHDT and YYEEEE. CDR3 sequence (DNA): TGTGCCAGCAGCTTCCCGGGGGCGGCTGGAAACACCATATATTTT. This translates into CASSFPGAAGNTIYF.

The chain employs TRBV2 and TRBJ1-5, with 12 positions matching TRBD1. With 6 bases clipped from V and 6 bases from J, the junction kept 6 bases outside the gene matches. The CDR3 spans 15 residues. Germline CDR1 and CDR2: SNHLY and FYNNEI. The DNA for the CDR3 is TGTGCCAGCAGCGGGACAGGGGGCGCGGGTCAGCCCCAGCATTTT. Protein: CASSGTGGAGQPQHF.

The chain couples TRBV6-5 to TRBJ2-5; D possibly matches TRBD1 or TRBD2 (5 bases each). The CDR3 spans 15 residues. V lost 6 bases and J 2 bases, leaving 16 bases between the germline ends. Germline CDR1 MNHEY, CDR2 SVGAGI. The CDR3 spells CASSVWGFLQETQYF. The CDR3, as DNA: TGTGCCAGCAGCGTTTGGGGGTTCTTACAAGAGACCCAGTACTTC.

The chain links TRBV14 to TRBJ1-2, with 9 bases identical to TRBD1. This CDR3 region has 14 residues. Germline CDR1 SGHDN, CDR2 FVKESK. Trimming removed 2 bases from V and 5 bases from J; junction bases left unmatched: 3. The CDR3 sequence is CASSQQGQGYGYTF. The DNA for the CDR3 is TGTGCCAGCAGCCAACAGGGACAGGGATATGGCTACACCTTC.

The genes are TRBV7-9 and TRBJ2-1, with a weak D call TRBD2 (6 bases). The V and J ends lost 5 bases and 2 bases respectively, with 13 bases between them. The germline gives CDR1 SEHNR, CDR2 FQNEAQ (reference sequence). The CDR3 sequence is 15 residues long. The CDR3 DNA follows: TGTGCCAGCAGCCCCTCGGGGGTTCCCTACAATGAGCAGTTCTTC. Translated, it gives CASSPSGVPYNEQFF.

This chain joins TRBV11-2 and TRBJ2-1, with D possibly TRBD1 on 5 matching bases. Trimming shortened V by 3 bases and J by 8 bases, and 14 bases separated the two germline ends. Germline CDR1 SGHAT, CDR2 FQNNGV. The CDR3 loop spans 14 amino acids. As DNA, the CDR3 is TGTGCCAGCAGCTTCAGGGTCTCCGCCCATGAGCAGTTCTTC. Residues: CASSFRVSAHEQFF.

The CDR3, as DNA: TGCGCCAGCAGCCCCCCCTCGCTGACAGGGGTGACCAAAAACATTCAGTACTTC. It is translated as CASSPPSLTGVTKNIQYF. The rearrangement uses TRBV5-1 and TRBJ2-4; TRBD1 agrees at 8 bases. V lost 4 bases, J lost 2 bases, and 14 bases stayed unmatched. Germline V gene data show CDR1 as SGHRS and CDR2 as YFSETQ. The length of the CDR3 is 18 residues.

A single count supports this clone. The J gene is TRBJ2-7, the V gene TRBV4-1; TRBD1 matches at 12 bases. The junction had 2 bases not matched to a gene; V was cut back by 4 bases and J by 4 bases. This CDR3 spans 14 amino acids. CDR1 is MGHRA and CDR2 is YSYEKL in the germline V gene. The CDR3 loop is CASSRDRGLYEQYF. CDR3 nucleotides: TGCGCCAGCAGCCGGGACAGGGGGCTTTACGAGCAGTACTTC.

A remark on this clone: Different DNA sequences within this sample yield the same CDR3. The rearrangement links TRBV5-1 to TRBJ1-2; D may be TRBD1 (5 bases). The CDR3 length is 12 residues. Germline V gene lookup returns CDR1 SGHRS and CDR2 YFSETQ. Trimming pared 4 bases from V and 4 bases from J, leaving 8 bases between. The CDR3 here is CASSLDTYGYTF. The CDR3 nucleotides read TGCGCCAGCAGCCTGGACACCTATGGCTACACCTTC.

The CDR3 coding sequence is TGTGCCATCAGTGCTCGACAGGGGGCACTGCGGGGGGCCAACGTCCTGACTTTC. Amino acids: CAISARQGALRGANVLTF. This chain links TRBV10-3 with TRBJ2-6, with 10 nucleotides matching TRBD1. CDR1 ENHRY and CDR2 SYGVKD come from the germline V gene. The CDR3 is 18 residues long. V lost 4 bases to trimming and J lost 4 bases; unmatched junction nucleotides: 10.

The V gene is TRBV19, the J gene TRBJ2-2; D is undetermined. This CDR3 is built from 15 residues. With 1 base removed from V and 4 bases from J, the gap between germline ends came to 10 bases. The germline V gene encodes CDR1 LNHDA and CDR2 SQIVND (reference sequence). For the CDR3, the DNA is TGTGCCAGTAGTATAGTGGGGATCTTCACCGGGGAGCTGTTTTTT. This codes for CASSIVGIFTGELFF.

The V and J genes are TRBV19 and TRBJ1-6; D is possibly TRBD1 (5 bases). CDR3 length: 14 amino acids. Trimming took off 8 bases at V and 6 bases at J, with 14 bases between the two ends. The germline gives CDR1 LNHDA, CDR2 SQIVND (reference sequence). The DNA for the CDR3 is TGTGCCAGTCTTCAGGGAGGAAGTAATTCACCCCTCCACTTT. It translates to CASLQGGSNSPLHF. Combining the CDR3 with reference TRBV19 and TRBJ1-6 gives the whole variable domain DGGITQSPKYLFRKEGQNVTLSCEQNLNHDAMYWYRQDPGQGLRLIYYSQIVNDFQKGDIAEGYSVSREKKESFPLTVTSAQKNPTAFYLCASLQGGSNSPLHFGNGTRLTVT.

The rearrangement joins TRBV5-4 to TRBJ2-3; 12 nucleotides align to TRBD2. The V segment lost 3 bases and the J segment 3 bases; nucleotides outside the gene matches: 5. The CDR3 is 16 amino acids. From germline, CDR1 is SGHNT and CDR2 YYREEE (reference sequence). CDR3 DNA: TGTGCCAGCAGCTCCAAACTAGCGGGAGGAACAGATACGCAGTATTTT. Protein sequence: CASSSKLAGGTDTQYF.

This chain uses TRBV2 with TRBJ1-1; tentatively, D is TRBD1 (5 bases). CDR1 and CDR2 from the germline V gene are SNHLY and FYNNEI. V lost 9 bases and J 5 bases, leaving 16 bases between the germline ends. The CDR3 has 13 residues. CDR3 bases: TGTGCCAGAAGGGACCTTCGGCCAACTGAAGCTTTCTTT. It codes for CARRDLRPTEAFF.